The rows below give T cell receptor beta chains drawn from one sample of a study of blood T cell repertoires in COVID-19. TCRdb's table, derived via immunoSEQ multiplex PCR, lists solely in-frame clones and lacks some. The sample includes over 250,000 clones, roughly 86% seen only once; the top ten take about 9.8%. The sample was PBMCs or T cells enriched from blood (not recorded which). Receptors originate from a woman between 18 and 29 years old who had recovered from COVID-19. The CDR3 runs from the conserved cysteine through the conserved F or W. The D gene is left open where the match is weak. Some rows mark clone size as missing; the rest say once, few, many or name a class of expanded clone.

cdr3_nt	cdr3_aa	d_call	j_call	clone_size	v_call
TGTGCCAGCAGTGAAAGAAGGGGACAGGGCAAGAACAATGAGCAGTTCTTC	CASSERRGQGKNNEQFF	TRBD1	TRBJ2-1	NA	TRBV6-1
TGTGCCAGCAGCCCGCCGGGAATTGAAGCTTTCTTT	CASSPPGIEAFF	NA	TRBJ1-1	NA	TRBV7-9
TGTGCCAGTAGTGAGACGACAGGGGGCTGGTATAGCAATCAGCCCCAGCATTTT	CASSETTGGWYSNQPQHF	TRBD1	TRBJ1-5	NA	TRBV19
TGCGCCAGCAGCTTATCCGGTGGCGGTAACACTGAAGCTTTCTTT	CASSLSGGGNTEAFF	NA	TRBJ1-1	NA	TRBV5-1
TGTGCCAGCAGGGATACCCTACTAAGTACAGATACGCAGTATTTT	CASRDTLLSTDTQYF	NA	TRBJ2-3	NA	TRBV28
TGTGCCAGCAGTGGACTAGCGGGAGGGTCTGGGGAGACCCAGTACTTC	CASSGLAGGSGETQYF	TRBD2	TRBJ2-5	NA	TRBV2
TGTGCCAGCAGCCGCCAGCGGCCCCGGACTAGCGGTTTCAATGAGCAGTTCTTC	CASSRQRPRTSGFNEQFF	TRBD2	TRBJ2-1	NA	TRBV7-8
TGTGCCAGCAGCTTAGCTAGGGGATCAATTGGCTACACCTTC	CASSLARGSIGYTF	NA	TRBJ1-2	few	TRBV7-8
TGTGCCAGCAGCGTAGAGACTAGCGGACTACTCAATGAGCAGTTCTTC	CASSVETSGLLNEQFF	TRBD2	TRBJ2-1	NA	TRBV9
TGTGCCAGCAGCTTAGTTTCCCCAGGGGGCGATACGCAGTATTTT	CASSLVSPGGDTQYF	TRBD1	TRBJ2-3	NA	TRBV7-2
TGTGCCAGCAGTGGACAGGGGGTCTCCTACGAGCAGTACTTC	CASSGQGVSYEQYF	TRBD1	TRBJ2-7	NA	TRBV2
TGCGCCAGCAGCTTGTACTCAGGGGCAGATACGCAGTATTTT	CASSLYSGADTQYF	NA	TRBJ2-3	NA	TRBV5-1
TGTGCCAGCAGTTTGGCGGGCGGTTTGTGGAACTTC	CASSLAGGLWNF	NA	TRBJ2-4	NA	TRBV28
TGTGCCAGCAAGTCTCCGCTAGCGGGAGAGACCCAGTACTTC	CASKSPLAGETQYF	TRBD2	TRBJ2-5	NA	TRBV2
TGTGCCAGCAGTTCTCTTGCGGGACAGATCTCAGGCTACACCTTC	CASSSLAGQISGYTF	TRBD1	TRBJ1-2	once	TRBV7-3
TGCGCCAGCAGGGGGAGGTTTAGGAAGAACACTGAAGCTTTCTTT	CASRGRFRKNTEAFF	NA	TRBJ1-1	NA	TRBV4-1
TGCAGTGCTAGTGCCAGGAATTCACCCCTCCACTTT	CSASARNSPLHF	NA	TRBJ1-6	few	TRBV20-1
TGTGCCAGCAGTCCCGCCGGACTAGCGGACTACAATGAGCAGTTCTTC	CASSPAGLADYNEQFF	TRBD2	TRBJ2-1	NA	TRBV28
TGTGCCAGCAGCGTAGAGGCGGGAACCACTAGCACAGATACGCAGTATTTT	CASSVEAGTTSTDTQYF	NA	TRBJ2-3	NA	TRBV9
TGTGCCACCAGCAGGCCTTTTCGGACAACTTCCCTAGAGCAGTTCTTC	CATSRPFRTTSLEQFF	NA	TRBJ2-1	NA	TRBV15
TGTGCCAGCAGCCCGACTAGCGGGTACGACGAGCAGTACTTC	CASSPTSGYDEQYF	TRBD2	TRBJ2-7	NA	TRBV7-8
TGTGCCAGCAGCGCACAGGGACCTCACGATGAGCAGTTCTTC	CASSAQGPHDEQFF	NA	TRBJ2-1	few	TRBV7-2
TGTGCCAGCAGCGGTAGCGGGGGGACCTCCTACGAGCAGTACTTC	CASSGSGGTSYEQYF	TRBD2	TRBJ2-7	few	TRBV7-9
TGTGCCAGCAGTCCCGGTGGGGGCTGGAATTCACCCCTCCACTTT	CASSPGGGWNSPLHF	NA	TRBJ1-6	NA	TRBV6-5
TGTGCCAGCAGCTCACGCAGGGGCGTAGACTATGGCTACACCTTC	CASSSRRGVDYGYTF	NA	TRBJ1-2	NA	TRBV7-9
TGTGCCAGCAGCCGACTAGCGAGCGCCTGGGATGAGCAGTTCTTC	CASSRLASAWDEQFF	TRBD2	TRBJ2-1	NA	TRBV6-4
TGTGCCTGGAGTGATTTGCGGGAGGGGAATTCACCCCTCCACTTT	CAWSDLREGNSPLHF	NA	TRBJ1-6	NA	TRBV30
TGTGCCAGCAGTGACCCGGGGTTGGGGAATTCACCCCTCCACTTT	CASSDPGLGNSPLHF	NA	TRBJ1-6	NA	TRBV25-1
TGTGCCAGCAGCTTCGGGACAGGGGGTCAGCCCCAGCATTTT	CASSFGTGGQPQHF	TRBD1	TRBJ1-5	NA	TRBV5-5
TGTGCCAGCAGCCCCGGGACAGGGGACTATGGCTACACCTTC	CASSPGTGDYGYTF	TRBD1	TRBJ1-2	NA	TRBV6-5
TGTGCCTGGGCTTTAAACAGGGATTCAGCGACCCAGTACTTC	CAWALNRDSATQYF	NA	TRBJ2-5	NA	TRBV30
TGCGCCAGCAGCCAATATCCTGAGAGGCAGGGCGACGAGCAGTACTTC	CASSQYPERQGDEQYF	NA	TRBJ2-7	NA	TRBV4-3
TGTGCCAGCGGACAGTTCGCGAACACCGGGGAGCTGTTTTTT	CASGQFANTGELFF	NA	TRBJ2-2	NA	TRBV27